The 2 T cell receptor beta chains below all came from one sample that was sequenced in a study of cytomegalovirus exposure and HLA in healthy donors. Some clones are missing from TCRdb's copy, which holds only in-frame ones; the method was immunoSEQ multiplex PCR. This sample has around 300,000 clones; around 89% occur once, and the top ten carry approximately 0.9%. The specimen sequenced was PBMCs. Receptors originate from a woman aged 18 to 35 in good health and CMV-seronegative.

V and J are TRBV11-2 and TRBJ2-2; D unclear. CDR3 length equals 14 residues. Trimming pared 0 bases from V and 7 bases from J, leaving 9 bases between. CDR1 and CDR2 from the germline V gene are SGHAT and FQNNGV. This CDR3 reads CASSLDHYFGELFF. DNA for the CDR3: TGTGCCAGCAGCTTAGATCACTACTTCGGGGAGCTGTTTTTT.

The CDR3, as DNA: TGTGCCAGCTCACCACCGGGAAGGGGGCGAACTGAAGCTTTCTTT. Amino acids: CASSPPGRGRTEAFF. The rearrangement uses TRBV18 and TRBJ1-1; TRBD1 matches 7 bases. V shed 0 bases and J 5 bases; nucleotides not matched to a gene: 6. The CDR3 is 15 amino acids. CDR1 KGHSH and CDR2 LQKENI come from the germline V gene.